These 7 T cell receptor beta chains were all obtained from the same sample, sequenced in a study of CD8+ T cells in alopecia areata. After isolation, RNA underwent reverse transcription to generate cDNA as the sequencing template. Sequencing used immunoSEQ multiplex PCR; TCRdb keeps in-frame clones, though not all of them. The sample contains around 110,000 clones, about three fifths of which appear only once. Treatment reported: oral pan-JAK inhibitor, 5-10 mg twice daily. This specimen was CD8+ T cells sorted from blood, taken at week 24, from a patient treated with tofacitinib. The receptor source for this set is a human donor with alopecia areata.

This rearrangement joins TRBV25-1 to TRBJ1-5; D is uncertain. The germline CDR1 and CDR2 sequences are MGHDK and SYGVNS. With 3 bases removed from V and 2 bases from J, the gap between germline ends came to 5 bases. The CDR3 is 13 amino acids. CDR3 sequence (DNA): TGTGCCAGCAGTGATACAGGCAATCAGCCCCAGCATTTT. It codes for CASSDTGNQPQHF.

In its sample, this clone was seen a few times. The chain uses TRBV27 and TRBJ1-6; no clear D gene. This CDR3 has 15 residues. Germline V gene lookup returns CDR1 MNHEY and CDR2 SMNVEV (reference sequence). The V end lost 5 bases, the J end lost 2 bases, and 10 bases lay between the germline ends. In DNA, the CDR3 is TGTGCCAGCAGTACCTCCTTCCCCTATAATTCACCCCTCCACTTT. Amino acids: CASSTSFPYNSPLHF.

The V gene is TRBV5-4, the J gene TRBJ1-1, with 10 positions matching TRBD1. The CDR3 runs to 14 residues. The trim removed 3 bases at V and 7 bases at J, leaving 6 bases unmatched. The germline gives CDR1 SGHNT, CDR2 YYREEE (reference sequence). The DNA for the CDR3 is TGTGCCAGCAGCTGGGACAGGGGTGTGATTGAAGCTTTCTTT. This encodes CASSWDRGVIEAFF.

V usage is TRBV14 and J usage is TRBJ2-1; D unresolved. Trimming took 0 bases from V and 10 from J, leaving 10 bases between them. The CDR3 runs 13 residues. Germline CDR1 and CDR2: SGHDN and FVKESK. Written as DNA, the CDR3 is TGTGCCAGCAGCCAAGATTGGGCGACAGAGCAGTTCTTC. This encodes CASSQDWATEQFF.

The rearrangement joins TRBV15 to TRBJ1-5; D unclear. Trimming shortened V by 5 bases and J by 2 bases, and 7 bases separated the two germline ends. The CDR3 length is 13 residues. CDR1 is LNHNV, CDR2 YYDKDF, per germline (reference sequence). CDR3 amino acids: CATSGPGNQPQHF. CDR3 DNA: TGTGCCACCAGCGGGCCGGGCAATCAGCCCCAGCATTTT.

The chain has TRBV21-1 and TRBJ1-5; the table's D call of TRBD1 was not tested on the DNA. TRBV21-1 is flagged as a pseudogene. The CDR3 consists of 15 residues. The CDR3 loop is CASSRRQRSNQPQHF. The CDR3, as DNA: TGTGCCAGCAGCCGCCGACAGAGGAGCAATCAGCCCCAGCATTTT.

The chain has TRBV5-6 and TRBJ2-5, with TRBD1 as a possible D gene (6 bases). The germline V gene encodes CDR1 SGHDT and CDR2 YYEEEE. The CDR3 covers 14 residues. Trimming left V 4 bases short and J 3 bases short, with 13 bases between. The CDR3 spells CASSVDSEKETQYF. CDR3 in DNA: TGTGCCAGCAGCGTGGACAGTGAAAAAGAGACCCAGTACTTC.